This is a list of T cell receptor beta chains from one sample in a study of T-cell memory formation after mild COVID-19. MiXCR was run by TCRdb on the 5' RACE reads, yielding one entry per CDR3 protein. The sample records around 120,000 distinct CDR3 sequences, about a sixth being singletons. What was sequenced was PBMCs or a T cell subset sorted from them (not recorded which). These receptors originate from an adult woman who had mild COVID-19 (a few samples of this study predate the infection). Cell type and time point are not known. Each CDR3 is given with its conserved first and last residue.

CDR3 protein: CASSLLGVGNTEAFF
J gene: TRBJ1-1
V gene: TRBV12-3/TRBV12-4

CDR3 protein: CASSQVPGLTYNEQFF
J gene: TRBJ2-1
V gene: TRBV4-1

CDR3 protein: CASSQDTSGVLTDTQYF
J gene: TRBJ2-3
V gene: TRBV4-1

CDR3 protein: CASSSDSYGYTF
J gene: TRBJ1-2
V gene: TRBV5-1

CDR3 protein: CASSQALTSGRNEQFF
J gene: TRBJ2-1
V gene: TRBV4-2

CDR3 protein: CATGDRAYTF
J gene: TRBJ1-2
V gene: TRBV6-1

CDR3 protein: CASRFSGSSAGELFF
J gene: TRBJ2-2
V gene: TRBV12-3/TRBV12-4

CDR3 protein: CASSQTVGGNTEAFF
J gene: TRBJ1-1
V gene: TRBV4-2

CDR3 protein: CASSVAKEAYNEQFF
J gene: TRBJ2-1
V gene: TRBV9

CDR3 protein: CAWSVWREEAFF
J gene: TRBJ1-1
V gene: TRBV30

CDR3 protein: CASSVGVQSPYEQYF
J gene: TRBJ2-7
V gene: TRBV9

CDR3 protein: CSVADTGELFF
J gene: TRBJ2-2
V gene: TRBV29-1

CDR3 protein: CASSSDSRGYEQYF
J gene: TRBJ2-7
V gene: TRBV7-9

CDR3 protein: CASSPLEIRNTEAFF
J gene: TRBJ1-1
V gene: TRBV18

CDR3 protein: CAISWTGNPYEQYF
J gene: TRBJ2-7
V gene: TRBV10-3

CDR3 protein: CASSPSGNEQFF
J gene: TRBJ2-1
V gene: TRBV6-2/TRBV6-3

CDR3 protein: CASSQDPSSGTNNEQFF
J gene: TRBJ2-1
V gene: TRBV4-3

CDR3 protein: CASSEWSSRYTERGETQYF
J gene: TRBJ2-5
V gene: TRBV6-1

CDR3 protein: CASSSLTGGSYEQYF
J gene: TRBJ2-7
V gene: TRBV11-3

CDR3 protein: CASSALAGAFPGADTQYF
J gene: TRBJ2-3
V gene: TRBV6-5

CDR3 protein: CASSSSGELFF
J gene: TRBJ2-2
V gene: TRBV7-8

CDR3 protein: CASSLYSGFSYEQYF
J gene: TRBJ2-7
V gene: TRBV7-6

CDR3 protein: CASSQRTGSYGYTF
J gene: TRBJ1-2
V gene: TRBV11-2

CDR3 protein: CASSGSSEFYEQYF
J gene: TRBJ2-7
V gene: TRBV12-3/TRBV12-4

CDR3 protein: CASSFGRKTYEQYF
J gene: TRBJ2-7
V gene: TRBV12-3/TRBV12-4

CDR3 protein: CASSIKATFYGYTF
J gene: TRBJ1-2
V gene: TRBV19

CDR3 protein: CSVVLPGTGDTQYF
J gene: TRBJ2-3
V gene: TRBV29-1

CDR3 protein: CATSDWAGREQYF
J gene: TRBJ2-7
V gene: TRBV24-1

CDR3 protein: CATSGRDGNEQFF
J gene: TRBJ2-1
V gene: TRBV24-1

CDR3 protein: CASSYGGGAGVFSYEQYF
J gene: TRBJ2-7
V gene: TRBV6-2/TRBV6-3

CDR3 protein: CASSSPARDRATYNEQFF
J gene: TRBJ2-1
V gene: TRBV7-9

CDR3 protein: CASSMSARVNEKLFF
J gene: TRBJ1-4
V gene: TRBV19

CDR3 protein: CDSSQDLGTGTYEQYF
J gene: TRBJ2-7
V gene: TRBV4-3

CDR3 protein: CASSSRTPTDTQYF
J gene: TRBJ2-3
V gene: TRBV7-9

CDR3 protein: CASSYSMGSGANVLTF
J gene: TRBJ2-6
V gene: TRBV6-5

CDR3 protein: CASSLVAGGPRVYEQYF
J gene: TRBJ2-7
V gene: TRBV7-2

CDR3 protein: CASSLPGQGRGAFF
J gene: TRBJ1-1
V gene: TRBV3-1

CDR3 protein: CASSEDRGSYEQYF
J gene: TRBJ2-7
V gene: TRBV9

CDR3 protein: CASSPMGTGGWGYGYTF
J gene: TRBJ1-2
V gene: TRBV5-4

CDR3 protein: CSAREDRLPNSPLHF
J gene: TRBJ1-6
V gene: TRBV20-1

CDR3 protein: CASSKQGDTQYF
J gene: TRBJ2-3
V gene: TRBV5-1

CDR3 protein: CASSATSATWELFF
J gene: TRBJ2-2
V gene: TRBV6-5

CDR3 protein: CASSLATGPHNEQFF
J gene: TRBJ2-1
V gene: TRBV5-1

CDR3 protein: CASSPSSGNEQFF
J gene: TRBJ2-1
V gene: TRBV18

CDR3 protein: CASSGTSGGLSSTDTQYF
J gene: TRBJ2-3
V gene: TRBV7-6

CDR3 protein: CASSQVVGSSSNEQYF
J gene: TRBJ2-7
V gene: TRBV4-2

CDR3 protein: CASRGGRVLRTQYF
J gene: TRBJ2-5
V gene: TRBV12-3/TRBV12-4

CDR3 protein: CASSLSGQNNYGYTF
J gene: TRBJ1-2
V gene: TRBV27

CDR3 protein: CASNPGAGVEQYF
J gene: TRBJ2-7
V gene: TRBV6-6

CDR3 protein: CASSLGTGAGNQPQHF
J gene: TRBJ1-5
V gene: TRBV12-3/TRBV12-4